This entry describes one T cell receptor (beta chain). Its antigen is undetermined. This record comes from a study of identical twins. From germline, CDR1 is SEHNR and CDR2 FQNEAQ (reference sequence). V lost 5 bases, J lost 7 bases, and 14 bases stayed unmatched. CDR3 length equals 17 residues. Notes on the study in general: With beta out-of-frame sequences, excess sharing by twins was weaker.

TCRdb recomputed calls from the 5' RACE reads with MiXCR, one row per CDR3 protein. The table lists 690,000 or so distinct CDR3 sequences, about 9.4% of them singletons. The same data also went into a second study, on yellow fever vaccine responses in identical twins.

Sequenced sample: PBMCs. The V call is TRBV7-9, the J call TRBJ1-4; TRBD1 aligns across 9 bases. The clonotype originates from a young woman in good health. The DNA for the CDR3 is TGTGCCAGCAGCCTAACTGGACAGGGGACCCTTGGTGAAAAACTGTTTTTT. Translated: CASSLTGQGTLGEKLFF.